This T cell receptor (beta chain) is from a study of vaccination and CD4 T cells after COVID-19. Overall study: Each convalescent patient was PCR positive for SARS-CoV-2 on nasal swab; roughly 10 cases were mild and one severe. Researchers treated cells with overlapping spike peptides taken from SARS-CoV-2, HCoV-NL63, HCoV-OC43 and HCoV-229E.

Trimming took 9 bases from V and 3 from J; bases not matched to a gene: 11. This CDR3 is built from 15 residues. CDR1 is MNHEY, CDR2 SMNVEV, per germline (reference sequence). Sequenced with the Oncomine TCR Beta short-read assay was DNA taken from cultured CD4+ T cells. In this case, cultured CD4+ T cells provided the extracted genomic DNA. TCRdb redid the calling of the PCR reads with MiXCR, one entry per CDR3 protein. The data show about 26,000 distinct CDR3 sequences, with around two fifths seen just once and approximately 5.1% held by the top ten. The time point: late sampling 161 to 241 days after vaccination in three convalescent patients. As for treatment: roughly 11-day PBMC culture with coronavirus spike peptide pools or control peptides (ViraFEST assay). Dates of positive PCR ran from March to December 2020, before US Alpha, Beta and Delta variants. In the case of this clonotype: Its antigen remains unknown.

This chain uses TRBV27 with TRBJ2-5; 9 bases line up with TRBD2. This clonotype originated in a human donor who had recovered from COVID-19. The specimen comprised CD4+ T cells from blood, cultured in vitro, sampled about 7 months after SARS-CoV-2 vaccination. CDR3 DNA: TGTGCCAGTCGGGTAGCGGGAGATCTGGAAGAGACCCAGTACTTC. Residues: CASRVAGDLEETQYF.